What follows is one T cell receptor (beta chain) and its context. Its cognate antigen is unknown. This sample is part of a study of shared clonotypes between healthy human individuals. Study-wide background: Ranging from 18 to 49 in age, donors were two women and three men. Three CD4 naive, three CD4 memory, two CD8 naive and one CD8 memory plate were used per donor.

Whole-study findings and limits: When compared with the clonotypes that were shared by all four sorted-subset donors, the non-shared clonotypes turned out to have lower generation probabilities. In general, naive subsets displayed greater estimated richness than memory subsets did.

The method was immunoSEQ multiplex PCR; TCRdb's version includes in-frame clones alone and lacks a portion of them. The repertoire holds roughly 1,000,000 clones, with approximately 78% as singletons. This TCR came from a man younger than 35 in good health. Some clones in this sample may be carry-over from other donors' samples. The sample comprised memory CD4+ T cells from PBMCs. Subset here: CD45RA-negative fraction.

CDR3 residues: CASSVTLNQPQHF. CDR3 DNA: TGTGCCAGCAGTGTTACACTCAATCAGCCCCAGCATTTT. This chain uses TRBV27 with TRBJ1-5; D is unresolved. Germline V lookup: CDR1 MNHEY, CDR2 SMNVEV (reference sequence). Between the trimmed V and J ends, which lost 5 bases and 3 bases, there was a span of 8 bases. This CDR3 spans 13 amino acids.